Presented here are 12 T cell receptor beta chains from one specimen sequenced in a study of T cells in Graves' hyperthyroidism and ophthalmopathy. It was RNA transcripts that yielded the amplified TCR beta CDR3 regions. First-round RT-PCR targeting the TCR CDR3 was performed with the HTBI primer set. TCRdb fed the multiplex PCR reads into MiXCR, producing one record per CDR3 protein. Here the sample spans 350,000 or so distinct CDR3 sequences, about 20% being singletons. Sequenced input: blood. The receptors stem from a woman aged 50 to 65 with Graves' hyperthyroidism.

Details on this clonotype: This may arise from a read error, as a much more abundant clone is one base away. This sequence joins TRBV12-3 or TRBV12-4 and TRBJ2-4, with 12 nucleotides matching TRBD2. Trimming took 6 bases from V and 0 from J; bases not matched to a gene: 15. CDR3 length: 20 amino acids. CDR3 DNA sequence: TGTGCCAGCAGATTCCCCGGGACTAGCGGGTTTTTTTTAGCCAAAAACATTCAGTACTTC. Translated, it gives CASRFPGTSGFFLAKNIQYF.

This clonotype occurred many times. V and J are TRBV27 and TRBJ2-3; D not certain. Germline V CDR1 and CDR2: MNHEY, SMNVEV (reference sequence). There are 13 residues in the CDR3. Trimming cost V 0 bases and J 7 bases, with 8 bases left between them. CDR3 amino acids: CASSLSDRNTQYF. CDR3 coding DNA: TGTGCCAGCAGTTTATCGGACCGAAATACGCAGTATTTT.

This clonotype was recorded many times. The chain carries TRBV7-2 and TRBJ2-3; 9 bases are shared with TRBD1. CDR1 and CDR2 (germline): SGHTA, FQGNSA. Unmatched junction bases numbered 4, after V lost 5 bases and J lost 1 base. CDR3 length: 15 amino acids. The chain's CDR3 is CASSATGGGTDTQYF. The CDR3 DNA is TGTGCCAGCAGCGCAACAGGGGGCGGCACAGATACGCAGTATTTT.

Ten or more counts support this clonotype. This chain joins TRBV10-1 and TRBJ2-3, with 10 nucleotides matching TRBD2. In germline, CDR1 is WNHNN, CDR2 SYGVQD (reference sequence). This CDR3 contains 14 residues. Trimming at V came to 5 bases and at J to 2 bases, leaving 1 base not matched to a gene. CDR3 region: CASSSGGDTDTQYF. The CDR3 DNA reads TGCGCCAGCAGTAGCGGGGGGGACACAGATACGCAGTATTTT.

The chain employs TRBV5-1 and TRBJ2-7; D may be TRBD2 (5 bases). Germline V gives CDR1 SGHRS, CDR2 YFSETQ. Deletions cut 5 bases from V and 5 bases from J, with 17 bases between. This CDR3 comprises 14 residues. The CDR3, as DNA: TGCGCCAGCAGAGAGGCTAGCTTGAGGGACGAGCAGTACTTC. Protein sequence: CASREASLRDEQYF. Supplemented by reference TRBV5-1 and TRBJ2-7, the full variable domain reads KAGVTQTPRYLIKTRGQQVTLSCSPISGHRSVSWYQQTPGQGLQFLFEYFSETQRNKGNFPGRFSGRQFSNSRSEMNVSTLELGDSALYLCASREASLRDEQYFGPGTRLTVT.

This clonotype was seen a handful of times. This sequence joins TRBV19 and TRBJ2-5, with D possibly TRBD1 on 5 matching bases. The ends were cut back, 5 bases at V and 3 bases at J, with 10 bases in the middle. The CDR3 runs to 13 residues. Germline V gene lookup returns CDR1 LNHDA and CDR2 SQIVND (reference sequence). The CDR3 DNA follows: TGTGCCAGTAGTTCAGGGATAGAAGAGACCCAGTACTTC. This sequence encodes CASSSGIEETQYF.

This clonotype showed up just a few times. This chain joins TRBV4-1 and TRBJ1-2; D not certain. CDR3 size: 15 residues. Trimming stripped 0 bases from V and 3 bases from J, with 11 bases between. CDR1 is MGHRA, CDR2 YSYEKL, per germline. CDR3 bases: TGCGCCAGCAGCCAAGACGGTCAGGCCTACTATGGCTACACCTTC. Translating it yields CASSQDGQAYYGYTF.

A note on this clonotype: A much bigger clone sits one base away, suggesting this may be a read error. V usage is TRBV6-1 and J usage is TRBJ1-1; D not certain. Germline values: CDR1 MNHNS, CDR2 SASEGT. V was trimmed by 8 bases and J by 1 base, leaving 5 bases between them. There are 11 residues in the CDR3. The CDR3 is CASHTNTEAFF. In DNA form, the CDR3 reads TGTGCCAGCCACACGAACACTGAAGCTTTCTTT.

Only a few counts were recorded for this clonotype. V gene TRBV5-1 combines with J gene TRBJ1-2; the match to TRBD1 covers 7 bases. Germline V gene lookup returns CDR1 SGHRS and CDR2 YFSETQ. This CDR3 has 16 residues. V trimming: 0 bases; J trimming: 0 bases; junction bases outside the gene matches: 5. The CDR3 DNA sequence: TGCGCCAGCAGCTTGGTAACAGGGGACGCTAACTATGGCTACACCTTC. Translation: CASSLVTGDANYGYTF. The whole variable domain, filled in from reference TRBV5-1 and TRBJ1-2, reads KAGVTQTPRYLIKTRGQQVTLSCSPISGHRSVSWYQQTPGQGLQFLFEYFSETQRNKGNFPGRFSGRQFSNSRSEMNVSTLELGDSALYLCASSLVTGDANYGYTFGSGTRLTVV.

Many counts were recorded for this clonotype. The CDR3, as DNA: TGCGCCAGCAGCGTGGGACAGGGCGCCTACGAGCAGTACGTC. This sequence encodes CASSVGQGAYEQYV. The chain recombines TRBV5-1 with TRBJ2-7; TRBD1 agrees at 9 bases. The V gene's germline CDR1 is SGHRS and CDR2 YFSETQ. This CDR3 comprises 14 residues. After removal of 4 bases from V and 2 bases from J, the junction contained 4 bases not matched to a gene.

This clonotype came up many times. The chain links TRBV2 to TRBJ1-2, with D possibly being TRBD1 (6 bases). Germline loops: CDR1 SNHLY, CDR2 FYNNEI. The CDR3 length is 14 residues. CDR3: CAGSLGAYDYGYTF. The CDR3 bases are TGTGCTGGAAGCCTGGGGGCTTACGACTATGGCTACACCTTC.

V is TRBV9 and J is TRBJ1-5; no clear D. Germline-derived CDR1 and CDR2 are SGDLS and YYNGEE. The CDR3 has 13 amino acids. V was cut by 0 bases and J by 5 bases, with 6 bases left in between. The CDR3 nucleotides read TGTGCCAGCAGCGTAGACCGGGATCAGCCCCAGCATTTT. Amino acid sequence: CASSVDRDQPQHF.